This passage covers 25 T cell receptor beta chains from one sample sequenced in a study of CD8+CD57+ T cells in acquired aplastic anemia. Genomic DNA provided the template from which TCR beta VDJ and CDR3 profiles were obtained. TCRdb called the reads again in MiXCR, with one record for every CDR3 protein. This sample has more than 150,000 distinct CDR3 sequences; under 50% occur once, and the top ten carry 1.8%. All sequencing subjects had displayed CD8+CD57+ cell expansion on flow cytometry. The sequencing sample was made of sorted CD4+, CD8+, or CD8+CD57+ T cells (not recorded which) from PBMCs. Receptors originate from a human donor with aplastic anemia.

The chain combines TRBV29-1 with TRBJ1-2; D is perhaps TRBD1 (6 bases). This CDR3 comprises 13 residues. The ends were cut back, 3 bases at V and 7 bases at J, with 15 bases in the middle. Germline assignment: CDR1 SQVTM and CDR2 ANQGSEA. The CDR3 loop is CSVDSGTRCGYTF. CDR3 nucleotide sequence: TGCAGCGTTGACTCCGGGACACGTTGTGGCTACACCTTC.

This clonotype was recorded many times. This rearrangement joins TRBV7-2 to TRBJ2-3; tentatively, D is TRBD1 or TRBD2 (5 bases each). The CDR3 covers 15 residues. V was shortened by 1 base and J by 2 bases, with 10 bases between the two germline ends. Germline V gene data show CDR1 as SGHTA and CDR2 as FQGNSA. The CDR3 DNA is TGTGCCAGCAGCTTAGTGGGGGACCACACAGATACGCAGTATTTT. Its protein product is CASSLVGDHTDTQYF.

This clonotype has at least ten counts. The genes are TRBV19 and TRBJ1-2; D possibly corresponds to TRBD1 (5 bases). Germline CDR1 and CDR2: LNHDA and SQIVND (reference sequence). Trimming cost V 7 bases and J 1 base, with 7 bases left between them. There are 12 residues in the CDR3. This chain's CDR3 is CASTGDNYGYTF. CDR3 DNA sequence: TGTGCCAGTACGGGGGATAACTATGGCTACACCTTC. The full variable domain, with the rest looked up from reference TRBV19 and TRBJ1-2, is DGGITQSPKYLFRKEGQNVTLSCEQNLNHDAMYWYRQDPGQGLRLIYYSQIVNDFQKGDIAEGYSVSREKKESFPLTVTSAQKNPTAFYLCASTGDNYGYTFGSGTRLTVV.

The V gene is TRBV19, the J gene TRBJ1-1; TRBD1 might be the D (6 bases). Per the germline V gene, CDR1 is LNHDA and CDR2 is SQIVND (reference sequence). V lost 8 bases and J lost 2, with 15 bases in between. The CDR3 spans 14 residues. For the CDR3, the DNA is TGTGCCAGTTCAGTGACAGGAACTAACACTGAAGCTTTCTTT. This translates into CASSVTGTNTEAFF.

This clonotype was found once. The chain couples TRBV19 to TRBJ1-1; D call uncertain. Germline loops: CDR1 LNHDA, CDR2 SQIVND (reference sequence). This CDR3 comprises 13 residues. Trimming removed 1 base from V and 4 bases from J, with 7 bases in between. The CDR3 DNA reads TGTGCCAGTAGTATAGGAGGGATCACTGAAGCTTTCTTT. It is translated as CASSIGGITEAFF.

The V gene is TRBV19, the J gene TRBJ2-2, with D hard to call. Trimming stripped 3 bases from V and 7 bases from J, with 15 bases between. The CDR3 length is 15 residues. Germline-derived CDR1 and CDR2 are LNHDA and SQIVND (reference sequence). CDR3 in amino acids: CASSISARTSGELFF. In DNA form, the CDR3 reads TGTGCCAGTAGTATTTCGGCAAGAACAAGCGGGGAGCTGTTTTTT.

V gene TRBV2 combines with J gene TRBJ2-2, with 9 nucleotides matching TRBD1. The V and J ends lost 10 bases and 1 base, in that order; junction bases with no gene match: 13. Germline assignment: CDR1 SNHLY and CDR2 FYNNEI. The CDR3 is 17 residues long. CDR3 residues: CATDFRDRELNTGELFF. CDR3 DNA: TGTGCCACCGATTTCCGGGACAGGGAGCTGAACACCGGGGAGCTGTTTTTT.

The genes are TRBV5-1 and TRBJ1-5; tentative D call: TRBD1 (6 bases). The length of the CDR3 is 16 residues. CDR1 is SGHRS, CDR2 YFSETQ, per germline. V lost 3 bases to trimming and J lost 4 bases, with 17 bases between them. For the CDR3, the DNA is TGCGCCAGCAGCTATTTCCAGGGGTTCGAAAATCAGCCCCAGCATTTT. Protein: CASSYFQGFENQPQHF.

The chain couples TRBV20-1 to TRBJ2-7, with TRBD2 matching 12 bases. The CDR3 has 13 amino acids. The germline V gene encodes CDR1 DFQATT and CDR2 SNEGSKA (reference sequence). Germline trimming cut 5 bases from V and 4 bases from J; bases unmatched to any gene: 3. The CDR3 DNA sequence: TGCAGTGCTGAGACTAGCGGGGGATACGAGCAGTACTTC. Amino acid sequence: CSAETSGGYEQYF.

This clonotype was seen at least ten times. The chain recombines TRBV6-1 with TRBJ1-2; no definite D call. The CDR3 has 15 residues. The ends were cut back, 1 base at V and 4 bases at J, with 13 bases in the middle. The germline CDR1 and CDR2 sequences are MNHNS and SASEGT. The CDR3 sequence is CASSEGTPDFYGYTF. CDR3 nucleotide sequence: TGTGCCAGCAGTGAAGGGACTCCGGATTTCTATGGCTACACCTTC.

J is TRBJ1-2 and V is TRBV19; D is ambiguous. This CDR3 has 14 residues. Trimming removed 5 bases at V and 0 bases at J, with 10 bases between. CDR1 is LNHDA and CDR2 is SQIVND in the germline V gene (reference sequence). This CDR3 is CASSLRTSNYGYTF. The CDR3 DNA reads TGTGCCAGTAGTCTCCGTACCTCTAACTATGGCTACACCTTC.

The chain combines TRBV29-1 with TRBJ2-7; D gene uncertain. The germline CDR1 and CDR2 sequences are SQVTM and ANQGSEA. There are 12 residues in the CDR3. Trimming pared 3 bases from V and 2 bases from J, leaving 8 bases between. The CDR3 sequence is CSVEADTYEQYF. Written as DNA, the CDR3 is TGCAGCGTTGAGGCAGATACCTACGAGCAGTACTTC.

This clonotype showed up many times. CDR3 sequence reads: CASIVGLNYGYTF. CDR3 sequence (DNA): TGTGCCAGCATCGTCGGACTAAACTATGGCTACACCTTC. This rearrangement joins TRBV6-1 to TRBJ1-2; no reliable D call. V shed 7 bases and J shed 2 bases, with 11 bases lying between them. The CDR3 is 13 amino acids. Per germline, CDR1 MNHNS and CDR2 SASEGT.

This chain joins TRBV12-3 or TRBV12-4 and TRBJ1-2, with D hard to call. The CDR3 has 14 residues. Trimming pared 6 bases from V and 5 bases from J, leaving 16 bases between. The CDR3 DNA reads as TGTGCCAGCAGCAAAAGTGGGCAGTCATATGGCTACACCTTC. Protein product: CASSKSGQSYGYTF.

This clonotype was detected a few times. This sequence joins TRBV12-3 or TRBV12-4 and TRBJ2-7, with 8 bases matching TRBD1. The trim removed 6 bases at V and 6 bases at J, leaving 1 base unmatched. There are 11 residues in the CDR3. The CDR3 DNA is TGTGCCAGCAGAGACAGGGGCGAGCAGTACTTC. This sequence encodes CASRDRGEQYF.

The CDR3 DNA follows: TGTGCCAGCAGCTTGGGAAGACTAGTACGGCAAGAGACCCAGTACTTC. Translated: CASSLGRLVRQETQYF. The J gene is TRBJ2-5, the V gene TRBV7-7, with D possibly matching TRBD2 (6 bases). Trimming removed 3 bases from V and 2 bases from J, with 16 bases in between. Germline values: CDR1 SSHAT, CDR2 FNYEAQ (reference sequence). The CDR3 totals 16 residues. Variable domain in full (rest from reference TRBV7-7 and TRBJ2-5): GAGVSQSPRYKVTKRGQDVTLRCDPISSHATLYWYQQALGQGPEFLTYFNYEAQPDKSGLPSDRFSAERPEGSISTLTIQRTEQRDSAMYRCASSLGRLVRQETQYFGPGTRLLVL.

This clonotype was detected many times. The chain uses TRBV5-1 and TRBJ1-1, with D hard to call. The germline V gene encodes CDR1 SGHRS and CDR2 YFSETQ. There are 15 residues in the CDR3. The V end lost 0 bases, the J end lost 0 bases, and 9 bases lay between the germline ends. CDR3 nucleotides: TGCGCCAGCAGCTTGGGGGTCCTCATGAACACTGAAGCTTTCTTT. As protein: CASSLGVLMNTEAFF.

This sequence joins TRBV2 and TRBJ2-2; TRBD1 is a possible D gene (5 bases). Germline CDR1 reads SNHLY; CDR2 reads FYNNEI. The CDR3 covers 14 residues. V was cut by 2 bases and J by 5 bases, with 9 bases left in between. The CDR3 spells CASSELGRTGELFF. CDR3 in DNA: TGTGCCAGCAGTGAACTGGGGCGGACCGGGGAGCTGTTTTTT.

The rearrangement links TRBV2 to TRBJ1-5; 9 nucleotides line up with TRBD1. CDR3 length equals 17 residues. Germline lookup yields CDR1 SNHLY and CDR2 FYNNEI. V lost 5 bases and J lost 4; bases outside the gene matches: 12. CDR3 DNA: TGTGCCAGCAGTTTTGTCCCGGGACAGGGATCGAATCAGCCCCAGCATTTT. Translating it yields CASSFVPGQGSNQPQHF.

The chain combines TRBV5-4 with TRBJ1-1; possibly TRBD1 for D (6 bases). Trimming shortened V by 1 base and J by 6 bases, and 22 bases separated the two germline ends. The germline V gene has CDR1 SGHNT and CDR2 YYREEE (reference sequence). This CDR3 spans 17 amino acids. CDR3 coding DNA: TGTGCCAGCAGCTTGACTCTCAGTTTAAGGGGGATCGCTGAAGCTTTCTTT. Residues: CASSLTLSLRGIAEAFF.

The chain couples TRBV29-1 to TRBJ2-1; TRBD1 agrees at 7 bases. V shed 5 bases and J 7 bases; nucleotides not matched to a gene: 5. Germline-derived CDR1 and CDR2 are SQVTM and ANQGSEA. The CDR3 runs to 12 residues. For the CDR3, the DNA is TGCAGCGTTCGGACAGGAACTAATGAGCAGTTCTTC. Its protein product is CSVRTGTNEQFF.

This clonotype has more than one count but fewer than ten. The junction departs from the called germline gene at one end, perhaps through a read error. V gene TRBV5-1 combines with J gene TRBJ2-5; 7 positions agree with TRBD2. The germline V gene has CDR1 SGHRS and CDR2 YFSETQ. This CDR3 is built from 14 residues. CDR3 in amino acids: CAGSFGGSRETQYF. CDR3 nucleotides: TGCGCCGGCAGCTTCGGGGGGAGTCGGGAGACCCAGTACTTC.

This clonotype showed up many times. The chain has TRBV9 and TRBJ2-3; 10 nucleotides align to TRBD2. This CDR3 is built from 17 residues. Germline CDR1 and CDR2: SGDLS and YYNGEE. After removal of 3 bases from V and 2 bases from J, the junction contained 9 bases not matched to a gene. The CDR3 sequence is CASSAPTSGTVTDTQYF. CDR3 sequence (DNA): TGTGCCAGCAGCGCGCCCACTAGCGGGACCGTCACAGATACGCAGTATTTT.

This clonotype was detected ten times or more. The chain couples TRBV5-1 to TRBJ1-1; a weak D match, TRBD1 (5 bases). The CDR3 runs 17 residues. Trimming stripped 0 bases from V and 0 bases from J, with 15 bases between. Germline V gene sequence: CDR1 SGHRS, CDR2 YFSETQ. The CDR3 DNA reads as TGCGCCAGCAGCTTGGGGGTCAGGGAAGGGGTGAACACTGAAGCTTTCTTT. It specifies CASSLGVREGVNTEAFF.

V usage is TRBV2 and J usage is TRBJ2-7, with 7 bases matching TRBD2. The V segment lost 4 bases and the J segment 4 bases; nucleotides outside the gene matches: 10. The CDR3 has 15 residues. The germline gives CDR1 SNHLY, CDR2 FYNNEI. This CDR3 is CASSVLSSGTYEQYF. CDR3 bases: TGTGCCAGCAGTGTCCTTTCAAGCGGGACTTACGAGCAGTACTTC.